These 30 T cell receptor beta chains came from one sample sequenced in a study of T cells in Graves' hyperthyroidism and ophthalmopathy. Regions amplified from RNA transcripts were the TCR beta CDR3 regions. The study used the HTBI primer set for a first-round RT-PCR of the TCR CDR3. TCRdb processed the multiplex PCR reads anew with MiXCR; each CDR3 protein has one entry. The sample holds hundreds of thousands of distinct CDR3 sequences; around 13% are singletons and the top ten take 9.2%. Material: blood. The receptors were sampled from a woman between 18 and 29 years old with Graves' hyperthyroidism.

Ten or more counts support this clonotype. V is TRBV10-3 and J is TRBJ2-7; 10 nucleotides line up with TRBD2. V was pared by 8 bases and J by 6 bases, with 10 bases of the junction left unmatched. The length of the CDR3 is 14 residues. In germline, CDR1 is ENHRY, CDR2 SYGVKD. CDR3 loop: CAIGTLAGAVEQYF. Written as DNA, the CDR3 is TGTGCCATCGGGACGCTAGCGGGGGCTGTCGAGCAGTACTTC.

This clonotype was observed many times. The rearrangement links TRBV27 to TRBJ1-2, with a possible D match to TRBD1 (5 bases). In germline, CDR1 is MNHEY, CDR2 SMNVEV (reference sequence). The CDR3 is 15 residues long. The V gene lost 5 bases and the J gene lost 0 bases, with 13 bases spanning the gap. Here the CDR3 reads CASSPGHRANYGYTF. As DNA, the CDR3 is TGTGCCAGCAGTCCCGGACACCGGGCTAACTATGGCTACACCTTC.

This clonotype was detected many times. The chain recombines TRBV20-1 with TRBJ2-5; either TRBD1 or TRBD2 may fit D (6 bases each). This CDR3 is 15 amino acids long. Trimming took off 6 bases at V and 1 base at J, with 18 bases between the two ends. Per germline, CDR1 DFQATT and CDR2 SNEGSKA (reference sequence). As DNA, the CDR3 is TGCAGTGCCATCCGCGGGGCGGACAGCCAAGAGACCCAGTACTTC. It is translated as CSAIRGADSQETQYF.

This clonotype appeared many times. V and J are TRBV19 and TRBJ1-1; D is unresolved. Germline assignment: CDR1 LNHDA and CDR2 SQIVND (reference sequence). V lost 3 bases, J lost 6 bases, and 14 bases lay in between. There are 14 residues in the CDR3. CDR3 sequence: CASSITAVLAEAFF. CDR3 in DNA: TGTGCCAGTAGTATTACCGCTGTTTTGGCTGAAGCTTTCTTT.

The chain is built from TRBV19 and TRBJ1-2, with D uncertain. V lost 2 bases and J lost 4, with 11 bases in between. The CDR3 has 14 amino acids. Germline-derived CDR1 and CDR2 are LNHDA and SQIVND (reference sequence). CDR3 coding DNA: TGTGCCAGTAGTATAATCATCAGATTCTATGGCTACACCTTC. This encodes CASSIIIRFYGYTF.

Turning to this clonotype: Being one base from a much bigger clone, this may be a read error. This chain links TRBV7-2 with TRBJ2-1; D not certain. Germline loops: CDR1 SGHTA, CDR2 FQGNSA. V was cut by 1 base and J by 6 bases, with 10 bases left in between. This CDR3 contains 14 residues. The DNA for the CDR3 is TGTGCCAGCAGCTTAGGGGGTCCGTGCAATGAGCAGTTCTTC. Protein sequence: CASSLGGPCNEQFF. The entire variable domain, with the rest obtained from reference TRBV7-2 and TRBJ2-1, is as follows: GAGVSQSPSNKVTEKGKDVELRCDPISGHTALYWYRQSLGQGLEFLIYFQGNSAPDKSGLPSDRFSAERTGGSVSTLTIQRTQQEDSAVYLCASSLGGPCNEQFFGPGTRLTVL.

The chain combines TRBV19 with TRBJ2-2, with 9 bases lining up with TRBD1. The CDR3 totals 15 residues. V gave up 10 bases and J gave up 5 bases; unmatched junction bases: 11. From germline, CDR1 is LNHDA and CDR2 SQIVND (reference sequence). CDR3 in DNA: TGTGCCACCAAGAGCCCGGACAGGGGAACCGGGGAGCTGTTTTTT. Protein: CATKSPDRGTGELFF.

In its sample, this clonotype was seen many times. This sequence joins TRBV6-2 or TRBV6-3 and TRBJ2-1, with 7 bases identical to TRBD2. Germline CDR1 MNHEY, CDR2 SVGEGT. Losses at the gene ends were 7 bases for V and 9 bases for J; bases not matched to a gene: 15. This CDR3 region has 15 residues. The CDR3 nucleotides are TGTGCCAGCACGAACCTGCGGGGGTATAGGGTTGAGCAGTTCTTC. Translation gives CASTNLRGYRVEQFF.

This clonotype was found many times. The J gene is TRBJ2-2, the V gene TRBV5-5; tentative D call: TRBD1 (6 bases). CDR3 size: 13 residues. The V end was cut by 0 bases, the J end by 7 bases, with 7 bases between. Germline-derived CDR1 and CDR2 are SGHKS and YYEKEE (reference sequence). The CDR3 protein is CASSLEGDGELFF. The CDR3 coding sequence is TGTGCCAGCAGCTTGGAGGGGGACGGGGAGCTGTTTTTT.

V and J are TRBV6-4 and TRBJ1-1; 10 bases align to TRBD1. V lost 4 bases and J lost 5; bases outside the gene matches: 10. Germline assignment: CDR1 MRHNA and CDR2 SNTAGT. The CDR3 contains 16 residues. CDR3 protein: CASSAGTGDGATEAFF. The CDR3 DNA sequence: TGTGCCAGCAGTGCCGGGACAGGGGATGGAGCAACTGAAGCTTTCTTT.

The gene calls are TRBV5-1 and TRBJ2-1; 11 positions agree with TRBD1. J gave up 5 bases and V 4 bases, and 11 bases lay outside the gene matches. The CDR3 totals 17 residues. The germline gives CDR1 SGHRS, CDR2 YFSETQ. DNA for the CDR3: TGCGCCAGCAGCCTCGGCCGGACAGGGGGCTTGAACAATGAGCAGTTCTTC. It codes for CASSLGRTGGLNNEQFF.

On this clonotype: At one of its ends the junction is not consistent with the germline gene, which may arise from a read error. CDR3 DNA: TGCGCCAGCAGTTCCTACAGGGTAGATAACTATGACTACACCTTC. Protein product: CASSSYRVDNYDYTF. This sequence joins TRBV5-1 and TRBJ1-2; a possible D gene is TRBD1 (6 bases). This CDR3 region has 15 residues. CDR1 and CDR2 from the germline V gene are SGHRS and YFSETQ.

About this clonotype itself: Since a much larger clone is just one base distant, this may be a read error. This sequence joins TRBV6-1 and TRBJ1-1; D unclear. The length of the CDR3 is 13 residues. Germline-derived CDR1 and CDR2 are MNHNS and SASEGT. Here the CDR3 reads CAGSAQDRIEAFF. In nucleotides, the CDR3 is TGTGCCGGCAGTGCCCAGGATAGGATTGAAGCTTTCTTT.

This clonotype was seen at least ten times. The chain uses TRBV10-3 and TRBJ2-7; a weak D match, TRBD2 (6 bases). In germline, CDR1 is ENHRY, CDR2 SYGVKD. Trimming took 10 bases from V and 7 from J, leaving 26 bases between them. The CDR3 is 15 amino acids. Here the CDR3 reads CATLGGQAGLSEQYF. The CDR3 DNA is TGTGCCACGCTGGGCGGGCAAGCGGGCCTAAGTGAGCAGTACTTC.

This clonotype appeared a few times. In DNA, the CDR3 is TGTGCCAGCAGTCCGGGTCGCGGCTCTGGGGCCAACGTCCTGACTTTC. The encoded protein is CASSPGRGSGANVLTF. This chain uses TRBV7-9 with TRBJ2-6; D gene uncertain. This CDR3 is 16 amino acids long. Germline CDR1 SEHNR, CDR2 FQNEAQ (reference sequence). V lost 6 bases, J lost 0 bases, and 12 bases lay in between.

There are many counts of this clonotype. V gene TRBV6-2 or TRBV6-3 combines with J gene TRBJ1-1; 7 bases line up with TRBD1. This CDR3 comprises 17 residues. CDR1 and CDR2 (germline): MNHEY, SVGEGT. Unmatched junction bases numbered 10, after V lost 0 bases and J lost 3 bases. The CDR3 loop reads CASSYSPDRVLYTEAFF. The CDR3 DNA is TGTGCCAGCAGTTACTCGCCAGACAGGGTCTTGTACACTGAAGCTTTCTTT.

V usage is TRBV28 and J usage is TRBJ1-5, with a tentative D call TRBD1 (5 bases). V lost 3 bases to trimming and J lost 5 bases, with 11 bases between them. CDR3 length: 14 residues. The germline V gene encodes CDR1 MDHEN and CDR2 SYDVKM. The chain's CDR3 is CASSFRGEHQPQHF. As DNA, the CDR3 is TGTGCCAGCAGTTTTCGGGGGGAGCATCAGCCCCAGCATTTT.

The table lists this clonotype with many counts. The CDR3 region has the DNA TGTGCCAGCAGCACAACGCCGGCGACAGGGAACAACTATGGCTACACCTTC. It specifies CASSTTPATGNNYGYTF. J is TRBJ1-2 and V is TRBV7-8; 7 bases agree with TRBD1. In germline, CDR1 is SGHVS, CDR2 FQNEAQ. The trim removed 5 bases at V and 2 bases at J, leaving 14 bases unmatched. This CDR3 comprises 17 residues.

In the case of this clonotype: With a much larger clone just one base away, this may be a read error. The chain combines TRBV20-1 with TRBJ1-1, with 7 bases identical to TRBD1. The CDR3 is made up of 16 amino acids. Per the germline V gene, CDR1 is DFQATT and CDR2 is SNEGSKA (reference sequence). The CDR3 reads CSARAYPGGVNTGAFF. CDR3 in DNA: TGCAGTGCTAGAGCCTACCCAGGGGGAGTGAACACTGGAGCTTTCTTT.

This clonotype has just a few counts. V gene TRBV20-1 combines with J gene TRBJ2-1, with TRBD2 identical over 7 bases. CDR1 is DFQATT, CDR2 SNEGSKA, per germline (reference sequence). The trim removed 3 bases at V and 1 base at J, leaving 9 bases unmatched. The CDR3 is 16 residues long. The CDR3 protein is CSASTVGGPSYNEQFF. The DNA of the CDR3 is TGCAGTGCTAGTACGGTGGGAGGGCCTTCCTACAATGAGCAGTTCTTC.

This clonotype was seen at least ten times. The chain employs TRBV19 and TRBJ2-3; D is unclear. The ends were cut back, 5 bases at V and 2 bases at J, with 14 bases in the middle. Germline lookup yields CDR1 LNHDA and CDR2 SQIVND (reference sequence). The CDR3 length is 15 residues. The CDR3 DNA sequence: TGTGCCAGTAGTTCGATCGCAAGCCCCACAGATACGCAGTATTTT. Its protein is CASSSIASPTDTQYF. Full variable domain (missing parts from reference TRBV19 and TRBJ2-3): DGGITQSPKYLFRKEGQNVTLSCEQNLNHDAMYWYRQDPGQGLRLIYYSQIVNDFQKGDIAEGYSVSREKKESFPLTVTSAQKNPTAFYLCASSSIASPTDTQYFGPGTRLTVL.

The sample holds many counts of this clonotype. The chain uses TRBV7-2 and TRBJ2-1, with a possible D match to TRBD2 (5 bases). The CDR3 has 15 amino acids. V lost 6 bases and J 4 bases, leaving 16 bases between the germline ends. Germline CDR1 reads SGHTA; CDR2 reads FQGNSA. CDR3 coding DNA: TGTGCCAGCAGTCCAGGCTGGGAGAGGTACAATGAGCAGTTCTTC. It codes for CASSPGWERYNEQFF. Filled out from reference TRBV7-2 and TRBJ2-1, the complete variable domain reads GAGVSQSPSNKVTEKGKDVELRCDPISGHTALYWYRQSLGQGLEFLIYFQGNSAPDKSGLPSDRFSAERTGGSVSTLTIQRTQQEDSAVYLCASSPGWERYNEQFFGPGTRLTVL.

The chain uses TRBV20-1 and TRBJ1-5; TRBD1 is a possible D gene (5 bases). Germline CDR1 DFQATT, CDR2 SNEGSKA (reference sequence). The CDR3 length is 16 residues. V was shortened by 3 bases and J by 2 bases, with 17 bases between the two germline ends. This CDR3 is CSARQGGGMGNQPQHF. CDR3 sequence (DNA): TGCAGTGCTAGGCAGGGAGGAGGAATGGGCAATCAGCCCCAGCATTTT.

V usage is TRBV13 and J usage is TRBJ2-7; 8 bases align to TRBD2. V lost 8 bases to trimming and J lost 7 bases; unmatched junction nucleotides: 4. CDR3 length: 11 residues. CDR1 PRHDT and CDR2 FYEKMQ come from the germline V gene (reference sequence). CDR3 in amino acids: CASQIAGEQYF. The CDR3 DNA sequence: TGTGCCAGCCAAATAGCGGGAGAGCAGTACTTC.

This clonotype was seen only a few times. The chain combines TRBV4-3 with TRBJ1-1; TRBD1 might be the D (5 bases). Trimming removed 4 bases from V and 6 bases from J, with 12 bases in between. The CDR3 covers 13 residues. CDR1 and CDR2 from the germline V gene are LGHNA and YSLEER. This CDR3 is CASSPQGDPEAFF. In DNA, the CDR3 is TGCGCCAGCAGCCCTCAGGGTGACCCTGAAGCTTTCTTT.

In this sample, this clonotype turned up many times. The chain uses TRBV6-1 and TRBJ1-5, with a tentative D call TRBD1 (6 bases). From germline, CDR1 is MNHNS and CDR2 SASEGT. There are 16 residues in the CDR3. Between the trimmed V and J ends, which lost 4 bases and 2 bases, there was a span of 15 bases. The CDR3, as DNA: TGTGCCAGCAGTGGACACAGGGACATGGGCAATCAGCCCCAGCATTTT. Its translation is CASSGHRDMGNQPQHF.

V gene TRBV28 combines with J gene TRBJ1-2; the match to TRBD1 covers 9 bases. The CDR3 totals 13 residues. Per the germline V gene, CDR1 is MDHEN and CDR2 is SYDVKM. V lost 5 bases to trimming and J lost 9 bases; unmatched junction nucleotides: 7. The CDR3 DNA reads TGTGCCAGCAGTGAACAGGGGGCGCCGAGCTACACCTTC. Its protein is CASSEQGAPSYTF.

This clonotype has ten or more counts. The CDR3 protein is CSVPRTSGRSTDTQYF. CDR3 nucleotide sequence: TGCAGTGTCCCCCGGACTAGCGGGAGGAGCACAGATACGCAGTATTTT. The chain combines TRBV20-1 with TRBJ2-3; TRBD2 agrees at 14 bases. V gave up 7 bases and J gave up 0 bases; unmatched junction bases: 6. Germline V CDR1 and CDR2: DFQATT, SNEGSKA (reference sequence). The CDR3 has 16 amino acids.

In its sample, this clonotype was seen many times. The V call is TRBV7-2, the J call TRBJ2-3; D might be TRBD1 (5 bases). The CDR3 is 11 amino acids. V lost 5 bases to trimming and J lost 8 bases, with 8 bases between them. Germline V gene data show CDR1 as SGHTA and CDR2 as FQGNSA. CDR3 nucleotides: TGTGCCAGCAGCCCCCAGGGTACGCAGTATTTT. Translation gives CASSPQGTQYF.

The sample holds a few counts of this clonotype. One junction end does not reproduce the germline sequence, and a read error may be involved. The chain carries TRBV25-1 and TRBJ1-2; 8 bases align to TRBD1. The CDR3 extends over 16 amino acids. From germline, CDR1 is MGHDK and CDR2 SYGVNS. The CDR3 DNA reads as TGTGCCAGCAGTGAGGACAGGGAACCCGCTAACTATGACTACACCTTC. This gives the protein CASSEDREPANYDYTF.